Many counts were recorded for the clone carrying this TCR beta chain. Its antigen remains unknown. TCR beta CDR3 regions were amplified from RNA. The study used the HTBI primer set for a first-round RT-PCR of the TCR CDR3. TCRdb reprocessed the multiplex PCR reads via MiXCR and lists one record per CDR3 protein. The top ten clones hold 8.4% of a sample with roughly 740,000 distinct CDR3 sequences, roughly 15% of them seen once. This specimen comes from a study of T cells in Graves' hyperthyroidism and ophthalmopathy. Findings of the study overall: It was a median around 6 months before onset that the model predicted ophthalmopathy.

Germline CDR1 is DFQATT and CDR2 is SNEGSKA (reference sequence). The CDR3 has 15 amino acids. V was pared by 0 bases and J by 5 bases, with 7 bases of the junction left unmatched. The sample taken for sequencing was blood. The V gene is TRBV20-1, the J gene TRBJ2-5; 9 nucleotides agree with TRBD2. This clonotype was sampled from a man between 18 and 35 years old with Graves' hyperthyroidism. CDR3 nucleotide sequence: TGCAGTGCTAGAGATAGCCTAGCGGGGCACGAGACCCAGTACTTC. It is translated as CSARDSLAGHETQYF.